These T cell receptor beta chains were read from a single sample in a study of regulatory T cells in long-lasting Graves disease. TCRdb recomputed calls from the multiplex PCR reads with MiXCR, one row per CDR3 protein. This sample carries fewer than 550,000 distinct CDR3 sequences, roughly 21% of them seen once, and the ten largest clones take around 7%. The sequencing here drew on peripheral blood mononuclear cells (PBMCs), taken when the disease was refractory, from a patient treated with antithyroid drugs. The receptors stem from a female donor with Graves disease. Each CDR3 is given with its conserved first and last residue. The order of the fields is V gene, clone size, D gene, J gene, CDR3 DNA, CDR3 protein. The D gene is left open where the match is weak. Rows may omit the clone size; those that give it use once, few, many or a size class.

TRBV4-1,.,TRBD1,TRBJ1-6,TGCGCCAGCAGCCAAGTCGGGGACAGGGGGCTTTCACCCCTCCACTTT,CASSQVGDRGLSPLHF
TRBV7-3,.,.,TRBJ2-1,TGTGCCAGCAGCCCACCCGGGACGGTTGAGCAGTTCTTC,CASSPPGTVEQFF
TRBV12-3/TRBV12-4,many,TRBD1,TRBJ2-5,TGTGCCAGCAGTTTTTATGGGGACAGGAGCTTCCAAGAGACCCAGTACTTC,CASSFYGDRSFQETQYF
TRBV6-1,.,.,TRBJ2-4,TGTGCCAGCAGCACGACGCCCTCCAGGAACATTCAGTACTTC,CASSTTPSRNIQYF
TRBV9,many,.,TRBJ1-6,TGTGCCAGCAGCGTAGGAGTACCTCCGAATAATTCACCCCTCCACTTT,CASSVGVPPNNSPLHF
TRBV7-3,.,TRBD2,TRBJ2-2,TGTGCCAGCAGCTCCGGGACTAGCGGGGTTCCCGGGGAGCTGTTTTTT,CASSSGTSGVPGELFF
TRBV5-1,.,.,TRBJ1-2,TGCGCCAGCAGCTTGGCCGGTGGTATCAGTGGTGGCTACACCTTC,CASSLAGGISGGYTF
TRBV28,many,TRBD1,TRBJ1-3,TGTGCCAGCAGTTTACCCTTGGGACAGGTATATTTT,CASSLPLGQVYF
TRBV28,.,TRBD1,TRBJ1-1,TGTGCCAGCAGATCGGACAGGGGGAACACTGAAGCTTTCTTT,CASRSDRGNTEAFF
TRBV9,.,TRBD1,TRBJ1-1,TGTGCCAGCAGCGGCCCAGGGGGCGCGAGGACTGAAGCTTTCTTT,CASSGPGGARTEAFF
TRBV20-1,.,.,TRBJ2-2,TGCAGTGCTAACTCCCCGAGCACCGGGGAGCTGTTTTTT,CSANSPSTGELFF
TRBV5-1,.,TRBD1,TRBJ1-3,TGCGCCAGCAGCGCTACTCCGGGACAGAGCTCTGGAAACACCATATATTTT,CASSATPGQSSGNTIYF
TRBV24-1,few,.,TRBJ1-4,TGTGCCACCAGTGATGGTAATGAAAAACTGTTTTTT,CATSDGNEKLFF
TRBV10-3,few,TRBD1,TRBJ1-3,TGTGCCAGCAGTTACGACAGGGCTGGAAACACCATATATTTT,CASSYDRAGNTIYF
TRBV5-1,once,TRBD2,TRBJ2-1,TGCGCCAGCAGCTTCGCGGGGGGATTTTCCTACGATGAGCAGTTCTTC,CASSFAGGFSYDEQFF
TRBV28,many,.,TRBJ2-2,TGTGCCAGCAGCCCACCCGGGCCCGGCCTTTCCGGGGAGCTGTTTTTT,CASSPPGPGLSGELFF
TRBV7-2,many,TRBD2,TRBJ2-5,TGTGCCAGCAGCTTGGGGACTAGCGGCCAAGAGACCCAGTACTTC,CASSLGTSGQETQYF
TRBV7-8,.,.,TRBJ1-1,TGTGCCAGCAGCCGGGCCCCAACCAGGGAAGCTTTCTTT,CASSRAPTREAFF
TRBV7-2,few,.,TRBJ1-3,TGTGCCAGCAGCGTCGACGGACTCTCTGGAAACACCATATATTTT,CASSVDGLSGNTIYF
TRBV18,.,TRBD2,TRBJ2-4,TGTGCCAGCTCACCACTTACTAGCGGGCAAAACATTCAGTACTTC,CASSPLTSGQNIQYF
TRBV20-1,.,TRBD2,TRBJ2-7,TGCAGTGCAAAGCGGGAGTGGTCCTACGAGCAGTACTTC,CSAKREWSYEQYF
TRBV28,few,TRBD2,TRBJ2-2,TGTGCCAGCAGCCCTAGCGGGGGTGCAGAGGAGCTGTTTTTT,CASSPSGGAEELFF
TRBV14,.,.,TRBJ1-6,TGTGCCAGCAGCCCAAAACAGGAGTATAATTCACCCCTCCACTTT,CASSPKQEYNSPLHF
TRBV5-5,many,TRBD1,TRBJ2-5,TGTGCCAGCAGGGACAGGGAGCGGAAGCCGACCCAGTACTTC,CASRDRERKPTQYF
TRBV6-2/TRBV6-3,many,TRBD1,TRBJ2-5,TGTGCCAGCAGTTACGGGGACAGCCACAGCCAAGAGACCCAGTACTTC,CASSYGDSHSQETQYF
TRBV5-1,many,.,TRBJ1-1,TGCGCCAGCAGACGGGGGGTGACCAGCCCTGAAGCTTTCTTT,CASRRGVTSPEAFF
TRBV28,many,TRBD1,TRBJ2-7,TGTGCCAGCAGTCCCCGGACAGGGCCGACCTACGAGCAGTACTTC,CASSPRTGPTYEQYF
TRBV5-1,few,.,TRBJ1-2,TGCGCCAGCAGATTGGACGGAGCCTATGGCTACACCTTC,CASRLDGAYGYTF
TRBV7-8,.,TRBD2,TRBJ2-2,TGTGCCAGCAGCTCGACTAGCTCTTACACCGGGGAGCTGTTTTTT,CASSSTSSYTGELFF
TRBV28,many,.,TRBJ1-4,TGTGCCAGCAGTTTCGGAGAGGGGGAAAAACTGTTTTTT,CASSFGEGEKLFF
TRBV29-1,.,.,TRBJ1-1,TGCAGCGCCTCCGCAGATACGGGGGGATCTGAAGCTTTCTTT,CSASADTGGSEAFF
TRBV28,many,.,TRBJ2-5,TGTGCCAGCAGTTTATTCCAGGGGACCCAAGAGACCCAGTACTTC,CASSLFQGTQETQYF
TRBV6-1,.,.,TRBJ1-6,TGTGCCAGCAGACCCAGGCGTTCGCCCCTCCACTTT,CASRPRRSPLHF